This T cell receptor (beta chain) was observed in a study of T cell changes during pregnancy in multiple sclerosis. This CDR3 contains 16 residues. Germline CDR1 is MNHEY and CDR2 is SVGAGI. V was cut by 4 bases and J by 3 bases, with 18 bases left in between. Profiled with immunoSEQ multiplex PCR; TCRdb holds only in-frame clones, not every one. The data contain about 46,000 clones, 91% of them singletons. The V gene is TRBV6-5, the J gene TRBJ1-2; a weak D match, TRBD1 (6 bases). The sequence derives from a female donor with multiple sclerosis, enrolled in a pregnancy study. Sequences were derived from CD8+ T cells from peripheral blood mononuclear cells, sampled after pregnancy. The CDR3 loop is CASSSPRTDQDYGYTF. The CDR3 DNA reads TGTGCCAGCAGTTCCCCAAGGACAGATCAAGACTATGGCTACACCTTC.